The clone carrying this T cell receptor beta chain was counted many times. The antigen is not known. The data originate from a study of neurological immune-mediated disorders. Study outcomes and limitations: The multiple sclerosis repertoire cluster showed no association with any clinical or MRI feature. The authors stated that larger cohorts are needed.

The making of cDNA relied on 5'RACE with 10-nucleotide random UMIs. TCRdb reprocessed the 5' RACE reads with MiXCR, giving one entry per CDR3 protein. Of nearly 60,000 distinct CDR3 sequences in the sample, approximately 4% are singletons; the top ten hold approximately 3.1%. The CDR3 runs to 14 residues. The V gene end was trimmed by 2 bases and the J gene end by 5 bases; junction bases not matched to a gene: 6. The germline V gene encodes CDR1 SGHTS and CDR2 YDEGEE. The rearrangement joins TRBV5-8 to TRBJ2-5, with 7 bases aligning to TRBD1. Material for sequencing was PBMCs. The clonotype originates from a woman between 25 and 40 years old with multiple sclerosis. The CDR3 here is CASSLLTGMETQYF. The CDR3 coding sequence is TGTGCCAGCAGCTTATTGACAGGGATGGAGACCCAGTACTTC.